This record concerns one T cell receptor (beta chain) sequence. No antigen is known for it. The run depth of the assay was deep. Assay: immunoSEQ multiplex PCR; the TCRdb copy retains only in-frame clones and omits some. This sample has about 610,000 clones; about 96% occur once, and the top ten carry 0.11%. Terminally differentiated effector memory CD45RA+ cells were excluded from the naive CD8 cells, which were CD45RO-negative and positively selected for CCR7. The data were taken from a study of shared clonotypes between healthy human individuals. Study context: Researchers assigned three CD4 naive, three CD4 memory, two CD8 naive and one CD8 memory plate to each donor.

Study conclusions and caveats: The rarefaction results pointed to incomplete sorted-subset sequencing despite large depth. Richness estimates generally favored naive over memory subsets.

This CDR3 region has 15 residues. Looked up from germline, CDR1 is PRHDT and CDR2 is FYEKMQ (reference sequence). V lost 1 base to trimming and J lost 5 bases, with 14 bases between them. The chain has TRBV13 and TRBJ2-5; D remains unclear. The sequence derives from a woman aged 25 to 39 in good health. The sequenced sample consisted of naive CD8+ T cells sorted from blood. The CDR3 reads CASSLEGGGRETQYF. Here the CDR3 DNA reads TGTGCCAGCAGCTTAGAAGGTGGTGGTAGGGAGACCCAGTACTTC.